This TCR beta chain comes out of a study of shared clonotypes between healthy human individuals. Study-level points and caveats: Naive subsets generally exceeded memory subsets in estimated richness.

This was a deep-level run. The method was immunoSEQ multiplex PCR; TCRdb's version includes in-frame clones alone and lacks a portion of them. The sample shows about 2.4 million clones, under 95% of them seen only once. On this clone itself: Its antigen is not known.

The CDR3 is 17 residues long. V lost 1 base and J lost 4; bases outside the gene matches: 6. The germline CDR1 and CDR2 sequences are SEHNR and FQNEAQ (reference sequence). Those who donated were healthy HIV-negative adults, with no recent acute infections or vaccinations reported. Sequencing used naive CD4+ T cells from PBMCs. The subset here: CD45RA+ positively selected. The chain is built from TRBV7-9 and TRBJ1-4; 10 positions match TRBD1. This clonotype was obtained from a man younger than 35 in good health. Some clones in this sample may be carry-over from other donors' samples. This chain's CDR3 is CASSLGTTGGLNEKLFF. CDR3 sequence (DNA): TGTGCCAGCAGCTTAGGCACGACAGGGGGCCTTAATGAAAAACTGTTTTTT.